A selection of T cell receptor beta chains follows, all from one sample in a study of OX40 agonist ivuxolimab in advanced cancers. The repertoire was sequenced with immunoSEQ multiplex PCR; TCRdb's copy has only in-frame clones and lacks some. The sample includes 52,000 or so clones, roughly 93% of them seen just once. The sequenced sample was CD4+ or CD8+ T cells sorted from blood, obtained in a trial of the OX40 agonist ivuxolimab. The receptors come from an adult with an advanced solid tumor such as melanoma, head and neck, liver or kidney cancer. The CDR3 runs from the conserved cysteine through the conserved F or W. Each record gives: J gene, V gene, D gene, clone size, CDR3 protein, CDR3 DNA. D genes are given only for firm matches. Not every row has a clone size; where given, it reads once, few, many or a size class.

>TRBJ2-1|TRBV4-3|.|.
CASSHERSNEQFF
TGCGCCAGCAGCCACGAGAGATCCAATGAGCAGTTCTTC
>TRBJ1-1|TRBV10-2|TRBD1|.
CASITGQGATEAFF
TGCGCCAGCATTACGGGACAGGGGGCTACTGAAGCTTTCTTT
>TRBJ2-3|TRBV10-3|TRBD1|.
CAISGDREGTQYF
TGTGCCATCAGTGGGGACAGGGAGGGTACGCAGTATTTT
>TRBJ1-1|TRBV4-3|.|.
CASSQGLGAESLNTEAFF
TGCGCCAGCAGCCAGGGACTAGGGGCAGAAAGCCTGAACACTGAAGCTTTCTTT
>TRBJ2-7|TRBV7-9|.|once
CASSLDSPYEQYF
TGTGCCAGCAGCTTAGATAGTCCCTACGAGCAGTACTTC
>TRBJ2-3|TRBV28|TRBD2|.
CASSLLRERTDTQYF
TGTGCCAGCAGTTTATTGCGGGAGAGAACAGATACGCAGTATTTT
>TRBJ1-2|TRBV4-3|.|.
CASSQVTYPQGNGYTF
TGCGCCAGCAGCCAAGTCACCTATCCCCAGGGAAATGGCTACACCTTC
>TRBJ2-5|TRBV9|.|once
CASSGTGTHSARETQYF
TGTGCCAGCAGCGGTACGGGTACGCACAGTGCTCGAGAGACCCAGTACTTC
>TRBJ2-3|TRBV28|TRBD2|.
CASREGLGYTDTQYF
TGTGCCAGCAGAGAGGGACTAGGATACACAGATACGCAGTATTTT
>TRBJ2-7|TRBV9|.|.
CASSVEASGAYEQYF
TGTGCCAGCAGCGTAGAGGCCTCAGGCGCCTACGAGCAGTACTTC
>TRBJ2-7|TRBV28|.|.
CASSSPTVWSYEQYF
TGTGCCAGCAGTTCCCCGACAGTTTGGAGCTACGAGCAGTACTTC
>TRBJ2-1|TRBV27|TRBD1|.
CASSQGRGPYNEQFF
TGTGCCAGCAGCCAGGGCAGGGGGCCCTACAATGAGCAGTTCTTC
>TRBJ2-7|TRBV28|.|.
CASSQTGTRYEQYF
TGTGCCAGCAGTCAGACCGGGACCCGATACGAGCAGTACTTC
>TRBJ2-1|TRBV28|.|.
CASSLRGAYNEQFF
TGTGCCAGCAGTTTAAGAGGCGCTTACAATGAGCAGTTCTTC
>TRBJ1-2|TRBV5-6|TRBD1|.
CASSPREGARGYTF
TGTGCCAGCAGCCCTCGGGAGGGGGCGAGAGGCTACACCTTC
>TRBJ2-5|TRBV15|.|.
CATSSSGQETQYF
TGTGCCACCAGCAGTAGCGGCCAAGAGACCCAGTACTTC
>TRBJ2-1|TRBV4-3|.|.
CASSQGRTLYNEQFF
TGCGCCAGCAGCCAAGGACGGACATTATACAATGAGCAGTTCTTC
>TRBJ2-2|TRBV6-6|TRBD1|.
CASSSGQYLPTGELFF
TGTGCCAGCAGTTCGGGACAGTACCTCCCCACCGGGGAGCTGTTTTTT
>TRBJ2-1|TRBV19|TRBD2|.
CASSISAGEGNEQFF
TGTGCCAGTAGTATCTCAGCGGGAGAGGGCAATGAGCAGTTCTTC
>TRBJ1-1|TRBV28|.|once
CASSSGTMNVEAFF
TGTGCCAGCAGTTCCGGGACTATGAACGTTGAAGCTTTCTTT
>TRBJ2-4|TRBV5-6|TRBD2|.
CASSPRGFSSGRLDNIQYF
TGTGCCAGCAGTCCCCGGGGTTTTTCTAGCGGGAGATTGGATAACATTCAGTACTTC
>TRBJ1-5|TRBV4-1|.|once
CASSQDPGGGVWVPQHF
TGCGCCAGCAGCCAAGATCCGGGGGGAGGGGTTTGGGTTCCCCAGCATTTT
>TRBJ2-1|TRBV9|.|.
CASSPSGGHTSSNEQFF
TGTGCCAGCAGCCCCTCGGGGGGACATACATCCTCCAATGAGCAGTTCTTC
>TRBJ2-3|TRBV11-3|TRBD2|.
CASSGASGSIADTQYF
TGTGCCAGCAGCGGAGCTAGCGGGAGTATCGCAGATACGCAGTATTTT
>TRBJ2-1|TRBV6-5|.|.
CASSQGPYNEQFF
TGTGCCAGCAGCCAGGGACCTTACAATGAGCAGTTCTTC
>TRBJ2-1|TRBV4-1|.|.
CASSQDVGGWVNEQFF
TGCGCCAGCAGCCAAGATGTGGGAGGATGGGTAAATGAGCAGTTCTTC
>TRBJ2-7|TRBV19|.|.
CASSPGQSYEQYF
TGTGCCAGTAGCCCCGGACAGTCCTACGAGCAGTACTTC
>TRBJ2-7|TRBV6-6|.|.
CASSFPTEYEQYF
TGTGCCAGCAGTTTTCCCACTGAGTACGAGCAGTACTTC
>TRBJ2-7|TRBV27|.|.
CASSAGTLYEQYF
TGTGCCAGCAGTGCCGGGACACTTTACGAGCAGTACTTC
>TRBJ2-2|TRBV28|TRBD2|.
CASSLSGGPTGELFF
TGTGCCAGCAGTTTATCGGGAGGGCCGACCGGGGAGCTGTTTTTT
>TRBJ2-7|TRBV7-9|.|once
CASSLAGRAYEQYF
TGTGCCAGCAGCTTAGCGGGCAGGGCATACGAGCAGTACTTC
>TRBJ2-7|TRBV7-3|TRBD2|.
CASSLSGSGSYEQYF
TGTGCCAGCAGCTTAAGCGGGAGTGGTTCCTACGAGCAGTACTTC
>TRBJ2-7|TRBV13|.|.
CASSLGGSSYEQYF
TGTGCCAGCAGCTTAGGGGGGAGCTCCTACGAGCAGTACTTC
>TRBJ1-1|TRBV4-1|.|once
CASSQEPLELNTEAFF
TGCGCCAGCAGCCAAGAACCCCTGGAGCTGAACACTGAAGCTTTCTTT
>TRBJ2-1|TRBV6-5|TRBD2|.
CASSSPGTSLHEQFF
TGTGCCAGCAGTTCCCCAGGGACTAGTCTCCATGAGCAGTTCTTC
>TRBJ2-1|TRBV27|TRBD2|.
CASTSLAGETGNEQFF
TGTGCCAGCACTTCCCTAGCGGGAGAGACGGGCAATGAGCAGTTCTTC
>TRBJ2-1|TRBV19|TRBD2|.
CASSSAGLVGNEQFF
TGTGCCAGTAGTTCAGCGGGACTAGTGGGCAATGAGCAGTTCTTC
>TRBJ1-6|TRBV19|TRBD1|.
CASNSRDSHNSPLHF
TGTGCCAGTAATTCCCGGGACAGCCATAATTCACCCCTCCACTTT
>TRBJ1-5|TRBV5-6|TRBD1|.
CASSLSGQLNQPQHF
TGTGCCAGCAGCTTGTCGGGACAGCTCAATCAGCCCCAGCATTTT